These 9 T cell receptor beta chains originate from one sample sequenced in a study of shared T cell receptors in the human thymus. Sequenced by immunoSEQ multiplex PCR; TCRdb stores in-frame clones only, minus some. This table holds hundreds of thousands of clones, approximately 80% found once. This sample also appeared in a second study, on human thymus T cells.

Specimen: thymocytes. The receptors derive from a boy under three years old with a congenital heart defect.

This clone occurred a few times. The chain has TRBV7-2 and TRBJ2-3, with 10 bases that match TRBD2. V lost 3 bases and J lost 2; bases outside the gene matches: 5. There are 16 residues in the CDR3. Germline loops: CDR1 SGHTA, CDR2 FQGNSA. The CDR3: CASSLVAGGFTDTQYF. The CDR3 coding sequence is TGTGCCAGCAGCTTGGTAGCGGGAGGCTTCACAGATACGCAGTATTTT.

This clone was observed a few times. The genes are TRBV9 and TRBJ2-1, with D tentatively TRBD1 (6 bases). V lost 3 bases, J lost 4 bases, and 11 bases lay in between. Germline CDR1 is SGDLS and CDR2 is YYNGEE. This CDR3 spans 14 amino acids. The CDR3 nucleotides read TGTGCCAGCAGCGCCCGGACAGATTACAATGAGCAGTTCTTC. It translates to CASSARTDYNEQFF.

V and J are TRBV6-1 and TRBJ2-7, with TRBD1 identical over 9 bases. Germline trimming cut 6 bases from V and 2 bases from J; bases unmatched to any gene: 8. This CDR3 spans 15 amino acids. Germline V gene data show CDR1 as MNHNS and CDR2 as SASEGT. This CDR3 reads CASSDPGQGPYEQYF. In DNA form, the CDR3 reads TGTGCCAGCAGCGACCCGGGACAGGGACCCTACGAGCAGTACTTC.

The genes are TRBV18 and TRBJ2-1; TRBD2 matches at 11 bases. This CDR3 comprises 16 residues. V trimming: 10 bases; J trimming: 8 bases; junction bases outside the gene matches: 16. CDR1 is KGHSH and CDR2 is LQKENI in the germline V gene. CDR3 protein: CATTTRTSGRIHEQFF. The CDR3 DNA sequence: TGTGCCACCACAACCCGTACTAGCGGGAGAATCCATGAGCAGTTCTTC.

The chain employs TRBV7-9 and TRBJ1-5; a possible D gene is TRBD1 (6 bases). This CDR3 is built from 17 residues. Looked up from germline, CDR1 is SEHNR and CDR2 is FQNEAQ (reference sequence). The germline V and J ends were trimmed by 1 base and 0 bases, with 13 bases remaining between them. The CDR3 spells CASSLDGGRGSNQPQHF. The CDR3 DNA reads TGTGCCAGCAGCTTAGACGGGGGGCGAGGTAGCAATCAGCCCCAGCATTTT.

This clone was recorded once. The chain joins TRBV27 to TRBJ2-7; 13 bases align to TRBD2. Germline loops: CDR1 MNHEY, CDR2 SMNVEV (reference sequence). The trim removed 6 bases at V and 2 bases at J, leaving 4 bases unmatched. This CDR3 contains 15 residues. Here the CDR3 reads CASRLAGGPAYEQYF. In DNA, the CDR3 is TGTGCCAGCAGACTAGCGGGAGGGCCGGCCTACGAGCAGTACTTC.

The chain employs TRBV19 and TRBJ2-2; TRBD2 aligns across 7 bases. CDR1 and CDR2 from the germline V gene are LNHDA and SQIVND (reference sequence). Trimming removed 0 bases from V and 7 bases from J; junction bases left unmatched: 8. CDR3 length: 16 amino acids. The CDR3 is CASSIEAGSYSGELFF. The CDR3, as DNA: TGTGCCAGTAGTATAGAAGCGGGGTCTTATAGCGGGGAGCTGTTTTTT.

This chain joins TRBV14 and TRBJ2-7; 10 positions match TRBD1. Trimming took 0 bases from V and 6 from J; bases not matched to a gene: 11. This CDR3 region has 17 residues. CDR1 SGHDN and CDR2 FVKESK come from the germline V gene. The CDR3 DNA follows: TGTGCCAGCAGCCAAGATGGGCGGGGACAGGGGTGGGGCGAGCAGTACTTC. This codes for CASSQDGRGQGWGEQYF.

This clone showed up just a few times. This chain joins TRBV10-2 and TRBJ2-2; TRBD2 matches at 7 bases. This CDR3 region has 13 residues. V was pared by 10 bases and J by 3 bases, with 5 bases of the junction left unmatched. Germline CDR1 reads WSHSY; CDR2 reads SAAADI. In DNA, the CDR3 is TGCGCCATTGGCGGGGGTGACACCGGGGAGCTGTTTTTT. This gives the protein CAIGGGDTGELFF.